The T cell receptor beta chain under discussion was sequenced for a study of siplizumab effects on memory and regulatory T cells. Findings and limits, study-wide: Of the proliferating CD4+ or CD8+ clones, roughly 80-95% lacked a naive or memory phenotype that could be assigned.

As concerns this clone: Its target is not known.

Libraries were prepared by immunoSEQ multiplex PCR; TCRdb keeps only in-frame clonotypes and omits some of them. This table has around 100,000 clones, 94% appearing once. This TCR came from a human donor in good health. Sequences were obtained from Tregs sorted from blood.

The CDR3 sequence: CAWSVLGRSNEKLFF. The CDR3, as DNA: TGTGCCTGGAGTGTATTGGGCAGGTCTAATGAAAAACTGTTTTTT. The chain employs TRBV30 and TRBJ1-4; no clear D gene. Germline CDR1 and CDR2: GTSNPN and SVGIG (reference sequence). V shed 0 bases and J shed 3 bases, with 11 bases lying between them. The CDR3 spans 15 residues.